Each of the 16 T cell receptor beta chains below was sequenced from the same sample in a study of cytomegalovirus exposure and HLA in healthy donors. PCR primers comprised 60 Vbeta and 13 Jbeta primers. Some clones are missing from TCRdb's copy, which holds only in-frame ones; the method was immunoSEQ multiplex PCR. Altogether 150,000 to 200,000 clones are present, roughly 65% being singletons, with the ten largest covering less than 5%. The sequenced sample was PBMCs. These receptors were taken from a young woman in good health and CMV-seropositive.

The chain couples TRBV27 to TRBJ1-2; D unresolved. This CDR3 spans 17 amino acids. Germline CDR1 MNHEY, CDR2 SMNVEV (reference sequence). Trimming pared 0 bases from V and 6 bases from J, leaving 20 bases between. The CDR3 DNA sequence: TGTGCCAGCAGTTTATCAACGGATGTCGGGAACAGAGATGGCTACACCTTC. It specifies CASSLSTDVGNRDGYTF.

The chain employs TRBV5-8 and TRBJ1-4; 9 bases align to TRBD1. The CDR3 covers 15 residues. Per the germline V gene, CDR1 is SGHTS and CDR2 is YDEGEE. Trimming removed 4 bases from V and 7 bases from J; junction bases left unmatched: 8. CDR3 nucleotides: TGTGCCAGCAGCCCCGGACAGGGGCTTCGTGAAAAACTGTTTTTT. Residues: CASSPGQGLREKLFF.

The CDR3 coding sequence is TGCGCCAGCAGCTTGGAGGGGGGGAATCAGCCCCAGCATTTT. This codes for CASSLEGGNQPQHF. The J gene is TRBJ1-5, the V gene TRBV5-1; tentatively, D is TRBD1 (6 bases). The length of the CDR3 is 14 residues. The germline V and J ends were trimmed by 0 bases and 4 bases, with 8 bases remaining between them. Germline V gene sequence: CDR1 SGHRS, CDR2 YFSETQ.

The chain recombines TRBV19 with TRBJ2-7; TRBD2 matches 13 bases. Trimming cost V 5 bases and J 2 bases; bases outside gene matches: 3. Germline V gene data show CDR1 as LNHDA and CDR2 as SQIVND (reference sequence). This CDR3 region has 15 residues. CDR3 in amino acids: CASSSGLAGAYEQYF. In DNA form, the CDR3 reads TGTGCCAGTAGTTCAGGACTAGCGGGGGCCTACGAGCAGTACTTC.

The V call is TRBV7-3, the J call TRBJ1-2, with TRBD1 as a possible D gene (6 bases). The CDR3 has 15 residues. Deletions cut 4 bases from V and 8 bases from J, with 20 bases between. Germline V gives CDR1 SGHTA, CDR2 FQGTGA. The CDR3 DNA reads TGTGCCAGCAGCTCCTCCGACAGGCCCTCGGGCGGCTACACCTTC. Amino acids: CASSSSDRPSGGYTF.

This clone was observed a single time. The chain uses TRBV5-6 and TRBJ2-5, with 7 nucleotides matching TRBD2. The V gene end was trimmed by 5 bases and the J gene end by 2 bases; junction bases not matched to a gene: 6. Looked up from germline, CDR1 is SGHDT and CDR2 is YYEEEE. This CDR3 has 14 residues. The CDR3 here is CASRTWGGQETQYF. CDR3 in DNA: TGTGCCAGCAGGACTTGGGGAGGGCAAGAGACCCAGTACTTC.

The chain employs TRBV11-2 and TRBJ2-7, with a possible D match to TRBD1 (6 bases). The CDR3 spans 16 residues. Germline V gives CDR1 SGHAT, CDR2 FQNNGV. V was pared by 2 bases and J by 3 bases, with 17 bases between. The CDR3 DNA reads TGTGCCAGCAGCTTATTCTCTGGGTCAGGGGTCTACGAGCAGTACTTC. Protein sequence: CASSLFSGSGVYEQYF. Full variable domain (missing parts from reference TRBV11-2 and TRBJ2-7): EAGVAQSPRYKIIEKRQSVAFWCNPISGHATLYWYQQILGQGPKLLIQFQNNGVVDDSQLPKDRFSAERLKGVDSTLKIQPAKLEDSAVYLCASSLFSGSGVYEQYFGPGTRLTVT.

V usage is TRBV7-6 and J usage is TRBJ2-3; TRBD2 matches at 7 bases. V shed 2 bases and J 5 bases; nucleotides not matched to a gene: 4. Germline V gives CDR1 SGHVS, CDR2 FNYEAQ. The CDR3 is 14 amino acids. DNA for the CDR3: TGTGCCAGCAGCTTACGGTGGGGGGGAGATACGCAGTATTTT. Its protein is CASSLRWGGDTQYF.

The chain recombines TRBV27 with TRBJ2-3, with D unresolved. The germline V gene has CDR1 MNHEY and CDR2 SMNVEV (reference sequence). CDR3 length equals 15 residues. Trimming removed 3 bases at V and 4 bases at J, with 14 bases between. The CDR3 DNA is TGTGCCAGCAGTTTTCAAGCGTCCTTGGCAGATACGCAGTATTTT. Translated: CASSFQASLADTQYF.

This chain connects TRBV9 to TRBJ1-4, with no clear D. V was pared by 0 bases and J by 0 bases, with 15 bases between. The CDR3 totals 18 residues. CDR1 and CDR2 (germline): SGDLS, YYNGEE. The CDR3 nucleotides are TGTGCCAGCAGCGTAGATCCCTTGCCCCAGGCAACTAATGAAAAACTGTTTTTT. It codes for CASSVDPLPQATNEKLFF.

This chain uses TRBV14 with TRBJ2-7, with D tentatively TRBD1 (5 bases). Germline V gives CDR1 SGHDN, CDR2 FVKESK. V was shortened by 0 bases and J by 0 bases, with 27 bases between the two germline ends. The CDR3 loop spans 21 amino acids. CDR3 sequence reads: CASSQDHPGEPGPQSSYEQYF. CDR3 nucleotide sequence: TGTGCCAGCAGCCAAGATCACCCCGGAGAGCCAGGGCCCCAGAGCTCCTACGAGCAGTACTTC.

This sequence joins TRBV19 and TRBJ1-5, with 9 bases matching TRBD1. The CDR3 covers 16 residues. Losses at the gene ends were 0 bases for V and 8 bases for J; bases not matched to a gene: 8. Germline loops: CDR1 LNHDA, CDR2 SQIVND (reference sequence). The CDR3: CASSIDLLQGAEPQHF. In nucleotides, the CDR3 is TGTGCCAGTAGTATAGATCTATTACAGGGGGCCGAGCCCCAGCATTTT.

The chain is built from TRBV30 and TRBJ1-5; TRBD1 agrees at 8 bases. This CDR3 is built from 13 residues. The ends lost 5 bases at V and 7 bases at J; junction bases unmatched: 7. CDR1 is GTSNPN, CDR2 SVGIG, per germline (reference sequence). The CDR3 sequence is CAWDPGGGQPQHF. CDR3 bases: TGTGCCTGGGATCCAGGGGGCGGGCAGCCCCAGCATTTT.

This clone was counted a few times. The rearrangement links TRBV5-1 to TRBJ2-7; the D gene is possibly TRBD1 (6 bases). CDR3 length equals 14 residues. In germline, CDR1 is SGHRS, CDR2 YFSETQ. Trimming cost V 4 bases and J 4 bases, with 15 bases left between them. The CDR3 region has the DNA TGCGCCAGCAGCAGAACAGGGCTGAGTTACGAGCAGTACTTC. Translation gives CASSRTGLSYEQYF. Full variable domain (missing parts from reference TRBV5-1 and TRBJ2-7): KAGVTQTPRYLIKTRGQQVTLSCSPISGHRSVSWYQQTPGQGLQFLFEYFSETQRNKGNFPGRFSGRQFSNSRSEMNVSTLELGDSALYLCASSRTGLSYEQYFGPGTRLTVT.

CDR3 nucleotide sequence: TGTGCCAGCAGCTTACAGGGGGAACTTTACGAGCAGTACTTC. Protein sequence: CASSLQGELYEQYF. The V gene is TRBV7-6, the J gene TRBJ2-7, with TRBD1 matching over 7 bases. Germline trimming cut 2 bases from V and 4 bases from J; bases unmatched to any gene: 5. Germline assignment: CDR1 SGHVS and CDR2 FNYEAQ. The CDR3 has 14 residues.

A few counts support this clone. CDR3 bases: TGTGCCAGCAGGCCTCGGGGATCTGGGGCCAACGTCCTGACTTTC. Amino acids: CASRPRGSGANVLTF. The chain couples TRBV2 to TRBJ2-6; the D gene is possibly TRBD2 (5 bases). The CDR3 totals 15 residues. Trimming took off 6 bases at V and 1 base at J, with 10 bases between the two ends. CDR1 and CDR2 from the germline V gene are SNHLY and FYNNEI.